The T cell receptor (delta chain) under discussion was sequenced for a study of γδ T cells in repeated Plasmodium falciparum infection. Looking at the study overall: Four controlled malaria infections with P. falciparum NF54 spanned roughly 640 days. Some Malian samples span acute malaria episodes; others come from no-transmission periods.

The CDR3 loop spans 18 amino acids. V was clipped by 5 bases and J by 8 bases, with 30 bases between them. Per germline, CDR1 TSWWSYY and CDR2 QGS. Bulk repertoires came from Vgamma9/Vdelta2+ or Vdelta2-negative gammadelta T cells flow-sorted from PBMC. TRG and TRD sequences were obtained from every sorted gammadelta sample. TCRdb re-called the multiplex PCR reads with CATT. This sample yields 75,000 to 95,000 delta-chain clones, of which 0.9% to 1% are seen a single time; just under 10% belongs to the top ten. The study, taken as a whole, reports: One small rural Malian village, predominantly a single ethnic group, supplied the cohort.

Turning to this clone: As yet, its antigen is unknown. This likely reflects a read error, since a far larger clone is one base away. The sample carries other DNA sequences with the same CDR3.

The chain uses TRDV1 and TRDJ1, with D possibly matching TRDD2 (5 bases). This clonotype originated in a pool of human donors (malaria-infected and uninfected, not separated). The sequenced sample consisted of gamma-delta T cells from blood. CDR3 DNA: TGTGCTCTTGGGCCGGAAGGGCGACTAATGGGACCTACGAGAAAACTCATCTTT. This codes for CALGPEGRLMGPTRKLIF.